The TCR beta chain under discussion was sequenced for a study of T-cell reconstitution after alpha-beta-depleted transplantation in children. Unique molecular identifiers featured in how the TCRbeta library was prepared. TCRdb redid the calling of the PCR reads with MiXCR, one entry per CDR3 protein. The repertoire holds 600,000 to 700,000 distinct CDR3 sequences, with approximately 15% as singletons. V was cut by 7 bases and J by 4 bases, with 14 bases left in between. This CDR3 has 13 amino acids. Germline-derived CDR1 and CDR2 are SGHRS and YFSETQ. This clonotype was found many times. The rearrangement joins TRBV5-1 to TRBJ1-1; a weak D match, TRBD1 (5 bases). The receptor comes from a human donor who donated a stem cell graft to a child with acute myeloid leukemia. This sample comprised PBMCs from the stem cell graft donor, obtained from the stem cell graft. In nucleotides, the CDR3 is TGCGCCAGCGCAGGGCGGAGGACCACTGAAGCTTTCTTT. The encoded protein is CASAGRRTTEAFF.